This record looks at one T cell receptor (beta chain) sequence and its context. Germline CDR1 and CDR2: LNHDA and SQIVND (reference sequence). This CDR3 contains 13 residues. Trimming removed 6 bases from V and 7 bases from J; junction bases left unmatched: 9. Followed longitudinally, the Seattle patients had been enrolled during active infection. In the source study's methods: It was from reference gene primer amplification that nucleated cell counts were estimated. TCRdb keeps only in-frame clones here, not all; method: immunoSEQ multiplex PCR. V, J and clone size are taken as reported in that table, and D and trimming were inferred from the DNA itself. This table holds 210,000 or so clones, 75% to 85% found once. This sample was taken from a study of blood T cell repertoires in COVID-19. Across the whole study: Both acute and convalescent COVID-19 samples were obtained from the United States, Italy and Spain.

Material: peripheral blood. This clonotype originated in a woman aged 25 to 39 with COVID-19, enrolled during active disease. V and J are TRBV19 and TRBJ2-7; 7 bases align to TRBD1. The CDR3, as DNA: TGTGCCAGTAGCCCCCAGAGGGGGCGAGAGCAGTACTTC. Amino acid sequence: CASSPQRGREQYF.